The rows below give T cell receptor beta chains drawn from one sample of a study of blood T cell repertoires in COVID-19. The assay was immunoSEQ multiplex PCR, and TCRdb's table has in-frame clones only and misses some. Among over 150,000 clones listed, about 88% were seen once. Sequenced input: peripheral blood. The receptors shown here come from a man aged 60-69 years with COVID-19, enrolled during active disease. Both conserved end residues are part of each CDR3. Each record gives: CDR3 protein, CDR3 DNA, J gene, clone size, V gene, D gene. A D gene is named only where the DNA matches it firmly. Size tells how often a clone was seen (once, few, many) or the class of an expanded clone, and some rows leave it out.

CASSLTAGGIETQYF	TGTGCCAGCAGCTTAACAGCGGGAGGTATAGAGACCCAGTACTTC	TRBJ2-5	.	TRBV7-2	TRBD2
CASSPTRGLAATDTQYF	TGTGCCAGCAGCCCCACCCGAGGGCTAGCGGCCACAGATACGCAGTATTTT	TRBJ2-3	.	TRBV7-3	TRBD2
CASSLWGASNQPQHF	TGTGCCAGCAGCTTATGGGGCGCGAGCAATCAGCCCCAGCATTTT	TRBJ1-5	.	TRBV7-2	.
CASSTRTLEGTDTQYF	TGTGCCAGCAGCACTCGGACCCTGGAGGGGACAGATACGCAGTATTTT	TRBJ2-3	few	TRBV7-2	.
CASSSEGGQYEQYF	TGCGCCAGCAGCTCCGAGGGGGGGCAGTACGAGCAGTACTTC	TRBJ2-7	many	TRBV5-1	.
CASTHWTGTVNQPQHF	TGTGCCAGTACCCATTGGACAGGGACCGTTAATCAGCCCCAGCATTTT	TRBJ1-5	once	TRBV19	TRBD1
CASSLWTGGAGANVLTF	TGTGCCAGCAGTTTGTGGACAGGGGGCGCTGGGGCCAACGTCCTGACTTTC	TRBJ2-6	.	TRBV27	TRBD1
CASSFSGSYNEQFF	TGTGCCAGCAGCTTTAGCGGGAGTTACAATGAGCAGTTCTTC	TRBJ2-1	.	TRBV9	TRBD2
CASSLPGGLIQTQYF	TGTGCCAGCAGCTTACCAGGGGGCCTGATACAGACCCAGTACTTC	TRBJ2-5	.	TRBV7-9	TRBD1
CASSQDRSSYEQYF	TGTGCCAGCAGCCAAGACAGGAGCTCCTACGAGCAGTACTTC	TRBJ2-7	.	TRBV7-2	.
CASSPTGMNTEAFF	TGCGCCAGCAGTCCGACAGGGATGAACACTGAAGCTTTCTTT	TRBJ1-1	.	TRBV5-1	TRBD1
CASSSRTGNTIYF	TGTGCCAGCAGTTCTCGGACAGGAAACACCATATATTTT	TRBJ1-3	.	TRBV6-5	.
CASSRGGARLTEAFF	TGTGCCAGCAGCCGCGGGGGGGCGCGGTTAACTGAAGCTTTCTTT	TRBJ1-1	few	TRBV28	.
CASSLGRGGTQHF	TGTGCCAGCAGCTTGGGCAGGGGAGGGACCCAGCATTTT	TRBJ1-5	.	TRBV5-6	.
CASSPPPGQGAQGYTF	TGTGCCAGCAGCCCTCCACCGGGACAGGGGGCGCAAGGCTACACCTTC	TRBJ1-2	.	TRBV5-4	TRBD1
CASSKGQEGAYEQYF	TGTGCCAGCAGCAAAGGGCAGGAGGGTGCCTACGAGCAGTACTTC	TRBJ2-7	.	TRBV21-1	.
CACRDRANQPQHF	TGTGCCTGCCGGGACAGGGCCAATCAGCCCCAGCATTTT	TRBJ1-5	.	TRBV19	TRBD1
CASSLGQTNYGYTF	TGTGCCAGCAGCTTAGGTCAGACTAACTATGGCTACACCTTC	TRBJ1-2	.	TRBV11-2	.
CASSALAGGPGELFF	TGCGCCAGCAGTGCTTTAGCGGGGGGGCCCGGGGAGCTGTTTTTT	TRBJ2-2	.	TRBV10-2	TRBD2
CASSPTVDREAFF	TGTGCCAGCAGTCCTACCGTCGACAGAGAAGCTTTCTTT	TRBJ1-1	.	TRBV6-5	.
CASTADRAKTTYNEQFF	TGTGCCAGTACCGCGGACAGGGCTAAGACCACCTACAATGAGCAGTTCTTC	TRBJ2-1	.	TRBV19	TRBD1
CASSPQPGQETQYF	TGTGCCAGCTCACCCCAGCCGGGCCAAGAGACCCAGTACTTC	TRBJ2-5	.	TRBV18	.
CASSLETGSGYTF	TGTGCCAGCAGCTTAGAAACAGGATCTGGCTACACCTTC	TRBJ1-2	.	TRBV11-2	.
CASSGSSGRVSYEQYF	TGTGCCAGCAGCGGATCTAGCGGGAGGGTGTCCTACGAGCAGTACTTC	TRBJ2-7	.	TRBV6-2/TRBV6-3	TRBD2
CASRSWTGNYEQYF	TGTGCCAGCAGGAGCTGGACAGGGAACTACGAGCAGTACTTC	TRBJ2-7	.	TRBV6-5	TRBD1
CASSPRGGTTGELFF	TGTGCCAGCAGTCCCCGGGGGGGGACCACCGGGGAGCTGTTTTTT	TRBJ2-2	.	TRBV6-6	TRBD2
CASSQVVRSYNSPLHF	TGCGCCAGCAGCCAAGTGGTGAGGTCCTATAATTCACCCCTCCACTTT	TRBJ1-6	.	TRBV4-3	.
CASSLQGGSYEQYF	TGTGCCAGCAGCCTACAGGGGGGATCCTACGAGCAGTACTTC	TRBJ2-7	.	TRBV9	TRBD1
CASSDTGTNTEAFF	TGCGCCAGCAGCGATACAGGGACGAACACTGAAGCTTTCTTT	TRBJ1-1	.	TRBV10-2	.
CARSLFRDRGDIQYF	TGTGCCAGAAGCTTGTTCCGGGACAGGGGTGACATTCAGTACTTC	TRBJ2-4	few	TRBV5-3	TRBD1
CSVGDSLYSNQPQHF	TGCAGCGTGGGGGACAGTCTTTATAGCAATCAGCCCCAGCATTTT	TRBJ1-5	.	TRBV29-1	TRBD1
CASTRSQETQYF	TGTGCCAGCACCCGCAGTCAAGAGACCCAGTACTTC	TRBJ2-5	.	TRBV6-5	.